This TCR beta chain is drawn from a study of beta chain features in type 1 diabetes. Study as a whole: Examination of sorted cells across all samples involved approximately 100,000,000 cells.

Isolated RNA was reverse transcribed in full, so expressed TCRB transcripts were sequenced. Sequencing used immunoSEQ multiplex PCR; TCRdb keeps in-frame clones, though not all of them. Of about 360,000 clones listed, 10% to 15% were seen once; the top ten hold about 0.017%. This clone was observed a handful of times. The V and J ends lost 3 bases and 2 bases, in that order; junction bases with no gene match: 5. This CDR3 spans 14 amino acids. CDR1 and CDR2 (germline): SGHRS, YFSETQ. Input material: naive CD4+ T cells from blood. The chain combines TRBV5-1 with TRBJ2-7; 7 bases map to TRBD1. This clonotype was sampled from a young man in good health. The CDR3 coding sequence is TGCGCCAGCAGCTCCGACAGGGTTCCCTACGAGCAGTACTTC. Translated: CASSSDRVPYEQYF.